This TCR beta chain was recorded in a study of identical twins. The CDR3 totals 17 residues. V lost 4 bases, J lost 0 bases, and 7 bases stayed unmatched. Per germline, CDR1 SGHRS and CDR2 YFSETQ. MiXCR, applied by TCRdb to the 5' RACE reads, yields one record per CDR3 protein. The repertoire consists of about 280,000 distinct CDR3 sequences, with about 8% occurring once and the leading ten covering around 2.1%. This sample was also put to use in a study of yellow fever vaccine responses in identical twins. From that second work: Vaccine T cell responses of twins reportedly seemed partly convergent and partly personalized.

This chain connects TRBV5-1 to TRBJ2-6; 7 nucleotides line up with TRBD1. The TCR sequence derives from a woman aged 18-35 years in good health. Sequences were obtained from memory (CD45RO+) T cells sorted from blood. CDR3: CASSGLGQLSGANVLTF. The CDR3 DNA reads TGCGCCAGCAGCGGGTTGGGACAGCTCTCTGGGGCCAACGTCCTGACTTTC.